This TCR beta chain was captured by sequencing in a study of blood T cell repertoires in COVID-19. Study-wide background: Sources were T cells, B-cell-depleted T cells, or PBMCs; the material itself was cDNA or gDNA.

The data were produced by immunoSEQ multiplex PCR, yet TCRdb's version contains in-frame clones alone and is incomplete. Of just under 80,000 clones in the sample, about 80% were seen once. The receptor's source is a human donor in a cohort sampled during active COVID-19. Input material: peripheral blood.

The CDR3 reads CASSLTGDSSNYGYTF. DNA for the CDR3: TGCGCCAGCAGCCTAACCGGGGACAGCTCTAACTATGGCTACACCTTC. The rearrangement links TRBV5-1 to TRBJ1-2; 7 bases line up with TRBD1. After removal of 4 bases from V and 0 bases from J, the junction contained 9 bases not matched to a gene. The CDR3 covers 16 residues. CDR1 is SGHRS and CDR2 is YFSETQ in the germline V gene.